This passage covers 20 T cell receptor beta chains from one sample sequenced in a study of T cell repertoires in cytomegalovirus infection. These receptors' antigens are unknown. TCRdb redid the calling of the reads with MiXCR, one entry per CDR3 protein. The profile shows 200,000 or so distinct CDR3 sequences, 38% of them singletons. The specimen was CD8+ T cells from cultured PBMCs, collected from culture after CMV antigen stimulation. The origin of the receptors is a human donor in good health (CMV status not recorded). Some clones in this sample may be carry-over from other donors' samples.

This clonotype was observed a few times. The CDR3 DNA is TGTGCCAGCAGCTCCAGGACAGGGAGGAGAGAGACCCAGTACTTC. It yields the protein CASSSRTGRRETQYF. The chain has TRBV7-8 and TRBJ2-5, with 8 bases identical to TRBD1. Germline lookup yields CDR1 SGHVS and CDR2 FQNEAQ. With 4 bases clipped from V and 4 bases from J, the junction kept 8 bases outside the gene matches. This CDR3 region has 15 residues.

This clonotype was seen more than once but under ten times. The chain uses TRBV6-1 and TRBJ2-3, with D maybe TRBD2 (5 bases). The germline gives CDR1 MNHNS, CDR2 SASEGT. CDR3 length equals 14 residues. Trimming removed 5 bases at V and 2 bases at J, with 11 bases between. The CDR3 loop is CASSSSGVTDTQYF. The DNA of the CDR3 is TGTGCCAGCAGTTCATCCGGGGTCACAGATACGCAGTATTTT.

The genes are TRBV10-3 and TRBJ2-1; a weak D match, TRBD2 (6 bases). Trimming cost V 11 bases and J 0 bases, with 11 bases left between them. CDR1 is ENHRY and CDR2 is SYGVKD in the germline V gene. The CDR3 contains 13 residues. CDR3: CASRENSYNEQFF. The CDR3 DNA reads TGTGCCTCTCGGGAGAACTCCTACAATGAGCAGTTCTTC.

In this sample, this clonotype turned up a few times. The V gene is TRBV27, the J gene TRBJ2-7; TRBD2 matches at 9 bases. Trimming removed 5 bases from V and 5 bases from J; junction bases left unmatched: 10. CDR1 is MNHEY and CDR2 is SMNVEV in the germline V gene (reference sequence). This CDR3 is 15 amino acids long. The chain's CDR3 is CASSTLAGARDEQYF. DNA for the CDR3: TGTGCCAGCAGTACCTTAGCGGGAGCTCGCGACGAGCAGTACTTC.

The chain joins TRBV6-1 to TRBJ1-1; no firm D call. Germline loops: CDR1 MNHNS, CDR2 SASEGT. There are 13 residues in the CDR3. Trimming took off 1 base at V and 3 bases at J, with 6 bases between the two ends. CDR3: CASSEERDTEAFF. In DNA form, the CDR3 reads TGTGCCAGCAGTGAAGAGAGGGACACTGAAGCTTTCTTT.

Concerning this clonotype itself: An end of the junction does not agree with germline; a read error may underlie this. CDR3: CASSLTIEYPTDTQYF. The DNA for the CDR3 is TGTGCCAGCTCATTGACTATCGAGTACCCAACAGATACGCAGTATTTT. The rearrangement joins TRBV5-1 to TRBJ2-3; D is perhaps TRBD2 (5 bases). Germline V gene data show CDR1 as SGHRS and CDR2 as YFSETQ. This CDR3 has 16 amino acids.

The genes are TRBV12-3 or TRBV12-4 and TRBJ2-7; 13 nucleotides match TRBD2. There are 15 residues in the CDR3. J lost 2 bases, V lost 6 bases, and 4 bases had no gene match. The CDR3 region has the DNA TGTGCCAGCAGCCGCGGACTAGCGGGAGCCTACGAGCAGTACTTC. Translated, it gives CASSRGLAGAYEQYF.

The rearrangement joins TRBV7-3 to TRBJ2-5; D is uncertain. Germline CDR1 and CDR2: SGHTA and FQGTGA. The CDR3 is 12 residues long. Trimming left V 4 bases short and J 5 bases short, with 8 bases between. The chain's CDR3 is CASSSNTETQYF. The CDR3 region has the DNA TGTGCCAGCAGCTCAAATACGGAGACCCAGTACTTC.

The chain couples TRBV7-6 to TRBJ2-7, with 14 bases that match TRBD2. This CDR3 comprises 16 residues. Germline-derived CDR1 and CDR2 are SGHVS and FNYEAQ. The J segment lost 1 base and the V segment lost 4 bases, leaving 3 bases of the junction unmatched. CDR3 coding DNA: TGTGCCAGCAGCTCCGGGACTAGCGGGGGTTCCTACGAGCAGTACTTC. Protein product: CASSSGTSGGSYEQYF.

This clonotype was seen a few times. The V call is TRBV11-2, the J call TRBJ1-1; D gene uncertain. CDR3 length: 14 amino acids. CDR1 SGHAT and CDR2 FQNNGV come from the germline V gene. V was shortened by 0 bases and J by 1 base, with 6 bases between the two germline ends. CDR3 DNA sequence: TGTGCCAGCAGCTTAGAACGCTGGAACACTGAAGCTTTCTTT. Translating gives CASSLERWNTEAFF.

The chain has TRBV7-4 and TRBJ2-5, with no clear D. Trimming removed 2 bases at V and 1 base at J, with 8 bases between. CDR1 is SGHVT, CDR2 SQSDAQ, per germline. The CDR3 length is 14 residues. The CDR3 here is CASSLPTAQETQYF. The CDR3 DNA reads as TGTGCCAGCAGCTTACCCACAGCCCAAGAGACCCAGTACTTC.

This clonotype turned up a few times. The chain couples TRBV28 to TRBJ1-2, with 10 positions matching TRBD1. V lost 5 bases to trimming and J lost 6 bases; unmatched junction nucleotides: 12. The CDR3 consists of 16 residues. Germline-derived CDR1 and CDR2 are MDHEN and SYDVKM. The DNA for the CDR3 is TGTGCCAGCAGTGGTGACAGGGGGCGCGGGGCTGATGGCTACACCTTC. This translates into CASSGDRGRGADGYTF.

V is TRBV11-2 and J is TRBJ2-7, with 10 positions matching TRBD1. The J segment lost 4 bases and the V segment lost 5 bases, leaving 5 bases of the junction unmatched. CDR1 is SGHAT and CDR2 is FQNNGV in the germline V gene. This CDR3 contains 14 residues. The CDR3 loop reads CASSVGQGNYEQYF. The CDR3 DNA follows: TGTGCCAGCAGCGTGGGACAGGGGAATTACGAGCAGTACTTC.

This clonotype was seen only a few times. J is TRBJ2-1 and V is TRBV7-6, with D perhaps matching TRBD2 (6 bases). Between the trimmed V and J ends, which lost 1 base and 0 bases, there was a span of 16 bases. The CDR3 consists of 18 residues. Germline V lookup: CDR1 SGHVS, CDR2 FNYEAQ. DNA for the CDR3: TGTGCCAGCAGCTTAGGCTACGACGGGGGAGGCTCCTACAATGAGCAGTTCTTC. This sequence encodes CASSLGYDGGGSYNEQFF.

The gene calls are TRBV29-1 and TRBJ2-7, with a possible D match to TRBD2 (6 bases). The CDR3 contains 13 residues. V lost 6 bases to trimming and J lost 3 bases, with 15 bases between them. Germline values: CDR1 SQVTM, CDR2 ANQGSEA. The CDR3 sequence: CSVRAGLIYEQYF. CDR3 DNA sequence: TGCAGCGTCCGTGCGGGACTCATCTACGAGCAGTACTTC.

As concerns this clonotype: Germline is not matched at one junction end, which may reflect a read error. V and J are TRBV6-6 and TRBJ1-5; the D gene is possibly TRBD1 (6 bases). This CDR3 contains 15 residues. CDR1 and CDR2 from the germline V gene are MNHNY and SVGAGI (reference sequence). The CDR3 is CARSYYRVLNQPQHF. Here the CDR3 DNA reads TGTGCCAGAAGTTACTACAGGGTGTTAAATCAGCCCCAGCATTTT.

This clonotype occurred a few times. The genes are TRBV13 and TRBJ1-1; D gene uncertain. Trimming stripped 5 bases from V and 3 bases from J, with 7 bases between. Germline CDR1 is PRHDT and CDR2 is FYEKMQ (reference sequence). There are 12 residues in the CDR3. DNA for the CDR3: TGTGCCAGCAGCACCGCCTACACTGAAGCTTTCTTT. It yields the protein CASSTAYTEAFF.

In the case of this clonotype: The junction differs from germline at one of its ends, possibly a read error. J is TRBJ1-2 and V is TRBV5-6; no clear D. Germline loops: CDR1 SGHDT, CDR2 YYEEEE. CDR3 length: 14 residues. This chain's CDR3 is CASCSVNQHYDYTF. CDR3 nucleotide sequence: TGTGCCAGCTGCTCAGTTAATCAACACTATGACTACACCTTC. The whole variable domain, filled in from reference TRBV5-6 and TRBJ1-2, reads DAGVTQSPTHLIKTRGQQVTLRCSPKSGHDTVSWYQQALGQGPQFIFQYYEEEERQRGNFPDRFSGHQFPNYSSELNVNALLLGDSALYLCASCSVNQHYDYTFGSGTRLTVV.

CDR3 DNA: TGTGCCTGGGGGGGGGGCTGGGCAGGGGCTGGGGCCAACGTCCTGACTTTC. Its translation: CAWGGGWAGAGANVLTF. This rearrangement joins TRBV30 to TRBJ2-6, with D perhaps TRBD2 (7 bases). CDR3 length equals 17 residues. Germline CDR1 is GTSNPN and CDR2 is SVGIG (reference sequence). Trimming took off 5 bases at V and 2 bases at J, with 19 bases between the two ends.

A few counts support this clonotype. This chain connects TRBV6-5 to TRBJ2-7; 11 nucleotides match TRBD2. CDR1 is MNHEY, CDR2 SVGAGI, per germline. The CDR3 is 17 amino acids. The trim removed 2 bases at V and 3 bases at J, leaving 9 bases unmatched. CDR3 sequence: CASSYRGSSGRLYEQYF. The CDR3 DNA reads TGTGCCAGCAGTTACCGTGGTTCTAGCGGGAGGCTCTACGAGCAGTACTTC.